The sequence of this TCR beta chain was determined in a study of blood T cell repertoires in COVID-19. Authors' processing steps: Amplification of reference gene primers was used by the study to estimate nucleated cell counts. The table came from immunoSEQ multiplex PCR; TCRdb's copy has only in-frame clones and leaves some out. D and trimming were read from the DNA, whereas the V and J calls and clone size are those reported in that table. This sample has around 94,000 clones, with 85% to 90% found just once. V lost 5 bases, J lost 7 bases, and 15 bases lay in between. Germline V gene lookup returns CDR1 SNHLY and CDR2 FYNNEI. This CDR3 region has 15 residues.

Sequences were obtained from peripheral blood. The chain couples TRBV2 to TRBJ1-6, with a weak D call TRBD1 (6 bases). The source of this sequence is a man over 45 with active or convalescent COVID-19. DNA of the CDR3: TGTGCCAGCAGTTTTACAGGGATTCAGAATTCACCCCTCCACTTT. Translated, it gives CASSFTGIQNSPLHF.